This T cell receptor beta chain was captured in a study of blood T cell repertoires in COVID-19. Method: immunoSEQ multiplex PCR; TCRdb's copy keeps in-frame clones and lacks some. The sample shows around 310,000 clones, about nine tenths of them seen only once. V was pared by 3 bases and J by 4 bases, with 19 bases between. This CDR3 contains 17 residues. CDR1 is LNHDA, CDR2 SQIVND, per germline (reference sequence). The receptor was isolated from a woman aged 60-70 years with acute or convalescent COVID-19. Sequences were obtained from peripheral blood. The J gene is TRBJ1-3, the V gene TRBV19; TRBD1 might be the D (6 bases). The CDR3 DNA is TGTGCCAGTAGTATTGGTCCGACCAGGGGCGCCGGAAACACCATATATTTT. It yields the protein CASSIGPTRGAGNTIYF.